A single sample is the source of the 20 T cell receptor beta chains below, sequenced in a study of cytomegalovirus exposure and HLA in healthy donors. This table comes from immunoSEQ multiplex PCR, and its TCRdb copy is limited to in-frame clones, with some not included. The data contain about 180,000 clones, about 85% of them seen just once; the ten biggest clones take up 16%. The sequenced sample was PBMCs. Receptors originate from a man younger than 35 in good health and CMV-seropositive.

This chain links TRBV27 with TRBJ1-4; 7 nucleotides agree with TRBD1. J gave up 6 bases and V 2 bases, and 3 bases lay outside the gene matches. This CDR3 region has 14 residues. Germline V CDR1 and CDR2: MNHEY, SMNVEV (reference sequence). CDR3 sequence (DNA): TGTGCCAGCAGTTTAGCAGGGGGTCATGAAAAACTGTTTTTT. It yields the protein CASSLAGGHEKLFF.

The CDR3 sequence is CASSESSERRNEQFF. In nucleotides, the CDR3 is TGCGCCAGCAGTGAGTCGTCTGAAAGGAGGAATGAGCAGTTCTTC. The rearrangement joins TRBV10-1 to TRBJ2-1; maybe TRBD2 (5 bases). The CDR3 sequence is 15 residues long. CDR1 is WNHNN and CDR2 is SYGVQD in the germline V gene (reference sequence). Trimming removed 0 bases at V and 7 bases at J, with 13 bases between.

The J gene is TRBJ1-1, the V gene TRBV27; 8 nucleotides align to TRBD1. Germline CDR1 and CDR2: MNHEY and SMNVEV (reference sequence). The CDR3 has 15 residues. With 3 bases clipped from V and 4 bases from J, the junction kept 7 bases outside the gene matches. The CDR3 DNA follows: TGTGCCAGCAGTTTGTCCAGACAGGGGAGCACTGAAGCTTTCTTT. Translation: CASSLSRQGSTEAFF.

The chain recombines TRBV30 with TRBJ2-1; 8 nucleotides line up with TRBD2. V dropped 1 base and J dropped 7; count of bases not matched to a gene: 6. Germline CDR1 GTSNPN, CDR2 SVGIG (reference sequence). This CDR3 spans 14 amino acids. The CDR3 coding sequence is TGTGCCTGGAGTGGGATAGCGGGGAAGAATGAGCAGTTCTTC. It specifies CAWSGIAGKNEQFF.

In DNA, the CDR3 is TGCGCCAGCTCGGTGGGAGGTTACACAGATACGCAGTATTTT. It specifies CASSVGGYTDTQYF. V usage is TRBV5-1 and J usage is TRBJ2-3; D is perhaps TRBD2 (6 bases). The CDR3 is 14 amino acids. Deletions cut 7 bases from V and 2 bases from J, with 14 bases between. Germline CDR1 and CDR2: SGHRS and YFSETQ.

The chain employs TRBV2 and TRBJ2-2; no clear D gene. Germline assignment: CDR1 SNHLY and CDR2 FYNNEI. This CDR3 has 11 amino acids. Trimming removed 8 bases from V and 6 bases from J, with 7 bases in between. The CDR3 is CASRVAGELFF. The CDR3 region has the DNA TGTGCCAGCCGGGTTGCCGGGGAGCTGTTTTTT. The variable domain in full, with the rest retrieved from reference TRBV2 and TRBJ2-2, is EPEVTQTPSHQVTQMGQEVILRCVPISNHLYFYWYRQILGQKVEFLVSFYNNEISEKSEIFDDQFSVERPDGSNFTLKIRSTKLEDSAMYFCASRVAGELFFGEGSRLTVL.

This clone was seen just once. The J gene is TRBJ2-1, the V gene TRBV6-4; D gene unclear. Germline CDR1 is MRHNA and CDR2 is SNTAGT. CDR3 size: 15 residues. Trimming removed 6 bases at V and 2 bases at J, with 14 bases between. As DNA, the CDR3 is TGTGCCAGCAGGCCCCGAGTTGTACCCTACAATGAGCAGTTCTTC. Translation gives CASRPRVVPYNEQFF.

V usage is TRBV7-8 and J usage is TRBJ1-5; 7 bases fit TRBD1. CDR3 length: 18 residues. Unmatched junction bases numbered 13, after V lost 2 bases and J lost 3 bases. Germline V gene data show CDR1 as SGHVS and CDR2 as FQNEAQ. For the CDR3, the DNA is TGTGCCAGCAGCTTATGGGAAAGGACCGGGACAGTCAATCAGCCCCAGCATTTT. Its protein product is CASSLWERTGTVNQPQHF.

The V gene is TRBV7-6, the J gene TRBJ2-7, with D perhaps TRBD1 (5 bases). Trimming left V 5 bases short and J 2 bases short, with 16 bases between. Germline CDR1 and CDR2: SGHVS and FNYEAQ. CDR3 length: 15 amino acids. The CDR3 DNA sequence: TGTGCCAGCAGCCTCGCACTAACAGGCACCTACGAGCAGTACTTC. Its translation is CASSLALTGTYEQYF.

The J gene is TRBJ2-5, the V gene TRBV13; 7 bases match TRBD1. In germline, CDR1 is PRHDT, CDR2 FYEKMQ (reference sequence). With 5 bases clipped from V and 3 bases from J, the junction kept 6 bases outside the gene matches. CDR3 length: 14 residues. Written as DNA, the CDR3 is TGTGCCAGCAGCCTCCTCGGACAGGAAGAGACCCAGTACTTC. It translates to CASSLLGQEETQYF.

V usage is TRBV6-4 and J usage is TRBJ2-1, with TRBD2 matching 9 bases. The junction had 3 bases not matched to a gene; V was cut back by 3 bases and J by 6 bases. This CDR3 comprises 14 residues. Germline V gene sequence: CDR1 MRHNA, CDR2 SNTAGT. The CDR3 nucleotides are TGTGCCAGCAGTGAGCGGGGGGGGTTCAATGAGCAGTTCTTC. Amino acid sequence: CASSERGGFNEQFF.

The V gene is TRBV19, the J gene TRBJ1-4, with 8 bases matching TRBD1. The CDR3 consists of 15 residues. In germline, CDR1 is LNHDA, CDR2 SQIVND (reference sequence). V shed 5 bases and J 7 bases; nucleotides not matched to a gene: 9. The CDR3 loop reads CASSDGQGRGEKLFF. The CDR3 DNA reads TGTGCCAGTAGTGACGGACAGGGTCGGGGTGAAAAACTGTTTTTT.

V gene TRBV11-2 combines with J gene TRBJ2-5; the D gene is possibly TRBD1 (6 bases). The CDR3 has 16 amino acids. Trimming removed 5 bases from V and 1 base from J, with 17 bases in between. Germline V CDR1 and CDR2: SGHAT, FQNNGV. DNA for the CDR3: TGTGCCAGCAGCGACCCTCCAGGACAGACCCAAGAGACCCAGTACTTC. Residues: CASSDPPGQTQETQYF.

This chain links TRBV13 with TRBJ2-7; 11 bases align to TRBD2. This CDR3 has 16 residues. V lost 4 bases and J lost 2; bases outside the gene matches: 7. Germline assignment: CDR1 PRHDT and CDR2 FYEKMQ (reference sequence). CDR3 amino acids: CASSSKGLAVPYEQYF. Written as DNA, the CDR3 is TGTGCCAGCAGCTCAAAGGGACTAGCGGTTCCCTACGAGCAGTACTTC.

The chain recombines TRBV19 with TRBJ1-2; D might be TRBD1 (5 bases). CDR3 length: 15 amino acids. Germline V lookup: CDR1 LNHDA, CDR2 SQIVND (reference sequence). Trimming took off 2 bases at V and 8 bases at J, with 18 bases between the two ends. CDR3 sequence reads: CASSINRDSPGGYTF. DNA for the CDR3: TGTGCCAGTAGTATAAACCGGGACTCACCTGGGGGCTACACCTTC.

The chain carries TRBV2 and TRBJ2-3, with a possible D match to TRBD2 (6 bases). There are 16 residues in the CDR3. V was trimmed by 3 bases and J by 2 bases, leaving 15 bases between them. The germline gives CDR1 SNHLY, CDR2 FYNNEI. The CDR3 coding sequence is TGTGCCAGCAGTGAGGTCCGCGGGACCATCACAGATACGCAGTATTTT. This codes for CASSEVRGTITDTQYF.

Points on this clone: Other DNA sequences of this sample code for an identical CDR3. J is TRBJ1-4 and V is TRBV28, with D perhaps TRBD1 (5 bases). This CDR3 is 12 amino acids long. The germline V and J ends were trimmed by 8 bases and 8 bases, with 12 bases remaining between them. Germline CDR1 reads MDHEN; CDR2 reads SYDVKM. In nucleotides, the CDR3 is TGTGCCAGCCGGACTGGGGGGGAAAAACTGTTTTTT. Encoded protein: CASRTGGEKLFF.

The chain is built from TRBV11-2 and TRBJ2-5; 7 bases agree with TRBD2. Germline CDR1 reads SGHAT; CDR2 reads FQNNGV. This CDR3 spans 15 amino acids. J gave up 5 bases and V 1 base, and 7 bases lay outside the gene matches. This CDR3 is CASSLVGGSHETQYF. As DNA, the CDR3 is TGTGCCAGCAGCTTAGTTGGCGGGAGCCACGAGACCCAGTACTTC.

Here the CDR3 reads CASSSISGSETKNIQYF. The CDR3 DNA follows: TGTGCCAGCAGTTCAATTAGCGGGAGTGAGACCAAAAACATTCAGTACTTC. The gene calls are TRBV28 and TRBJ2-4; TRBD2 matches at 9 bases. The CDR3 has 17 amino acids. The trim removed 4 bases at V and 2 bases at J, leaving 9 bases unmatched. The germline CDR1 and CDR2 sequences are MDHEN and SYDVKM.

The genes are TRBV7-9 and TRBJ1-1, with 7 nucleotides matching TRBD1. The germline CDR1 and CDR2 sequences are SEHNR and FQNEAQ (reference sequence). The ends lost 5 bases at V and 12 bases at J; junction bases unmatched: 9. The CDR3 spans 12 residues. CDR3 sequence: CASSAQTGETFF. CDR3 nucleotide sequence: TGTGCCAGCAGCGCCCAAACAGGGGAAACTTTCTTT.